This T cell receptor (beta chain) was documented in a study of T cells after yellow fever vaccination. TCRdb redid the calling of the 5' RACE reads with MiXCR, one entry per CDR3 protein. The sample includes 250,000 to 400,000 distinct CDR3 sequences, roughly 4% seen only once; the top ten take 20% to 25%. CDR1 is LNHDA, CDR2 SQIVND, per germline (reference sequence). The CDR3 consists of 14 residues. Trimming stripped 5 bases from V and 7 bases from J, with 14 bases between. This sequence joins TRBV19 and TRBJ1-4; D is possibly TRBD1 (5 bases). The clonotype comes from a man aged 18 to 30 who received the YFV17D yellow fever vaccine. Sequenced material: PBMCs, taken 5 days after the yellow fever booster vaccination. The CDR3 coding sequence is TGTGCCAGTAGTCGGGACTTGTGGGCTGAAAAACTGTTTTTT. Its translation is CASSRDLWAEKLFF.